This passage covers 15 T cell receptor beta chains from one sample sequenced in a study of radiation and T cells in renal cell carcinoma. Assay used: immunoSEQ multiplex PCR; TCRdb lists only in-frame clones, some missing. The data show about 130,000 clones, approximately 90% seen once. The time point here: blood 2 weeks post-SBRT. Regarding treatment: 15 Gy SBRT to primary tumor, nephrectomy 4 weeks later. Sample: blood, taken from a patient whose treatment included radiotherapy and nephrectomy. The receptors shown here come from a woman in her 70s with renal cell carcinoma.

The J gene is TRBJ2-1, the V gene TRBV5-1; 7 bases align to TRBD1. Germline V CDR1 and CDR2: SGHRS, YFSETQ. The V gene end was trimmed by 5 bases and the J gene end by 10 bases; junction bases not matched to a gene: 9. The CDR3 spans 13 residues. The CDR3 spells CASSRDSPQEQFF. CDR3 DNA: TGCGCCAGCAGTCGGGACAGTCCCCAAGAGCAGTTCTTC.

This rearrangement joins TRBV7-9 to TRBJ1-2; 10 positions agree with TRBD1. The J segment lost 6 bases and the V segment lost 5 bases, leaving 3 bases of the junction unmatched. The germline V gene encodes CDR1 SEHNR and CDR2 FQNEAQ (reference sequence). The CDR3 spans 13 residues. CDR3 loop: CASSLTGGNGYTF. CDR3 nucleotide sequence: TGTGCCAGCAGCCTGACAGGGGGCAATGGCTACACCTTC.

The J gene is TRBJ1-2, the V gene TRBV19; TRBD1 matches 9 bases. In germline, CDR1 is LNHDA, CDR2 SQIVND (reference sequence). The junction had 15 bases not matched to a gene; V was cut back by 7 bases and J by 0 bases. The CDR3 sequence is 18 residues long. The DNA of the CDR3 is TGTGCCAGTATTGGAATGGGACAGGGCCAGACCACTAACTATGGCTACACCTTC. As protein: CASIGMGQGQTTNYGYTF.

The genes are TRBV29-1 and TRBJ2-7, with D unresolved. Germline V gene lookup returns CDR1 SQVTM and CDR2 ANQGSEA. The CDR3 consists of 12 residues. V was pared by 3 bases and J by 0 bases, with 6 bases between. This CDR3 is CSVDGTSYEQYF. DNA for the CDR3: TGCAGCGTTGACGGCACCTCCTACGAGCAGTACTTC.

This clone was detected only a few times. The V call is TRBV5-4, the J call TRBJ1-6; D remains unclear. This CDR3 has 16 residues. CDR1 is SGHNT and CDR2 is YYREEE in the germline V gene (reference sequence). The germline V and J ends were trimmed by 0 bases and 6 bases, with 13 bases remaining between them. CDR3 nucleotides: TGTGCCAGCAGCTTGGGACAAGGCTGGGGTAATTCACCCCTCCACTTT. Residues: CASSLGQGWGNSPLHF.

V is TRBV5-4 and J is TRBJ1-6; 7 nucleotides line up with TRBD1. The CDR3 runs 15 residues. With 4 bases clipped from V and 3 bases from J, the junction kept 4 bases outside the gene matches. Germline loops: CDR1 SGHNT, CDR2 YYREEE (reference sequence). This CDR3 reads CASSRGTVYNSPLHF. The DNA of the CDR3 is TGTGCCAGCAGCCGCGGGACAGTCTATAATTCACCCCTCCACTTT.

This clone was seen a few times. V is TRBV7-8 and J is TRBJ1-6; 9 bases are shared with TRBD1. Germline CDR1 reads SGHVS; CDR2 reads FQNEAQ. The CDR3 loop spans 14 amino acids. The trim removed 5 bases at V and 8 bases at J, leaving 4 bases unmatched. The CDR3 loop reads CASSKGQGYSPLHF. CDR3 nucleotide sequence: TGTGCCAGCAGCAAGGGACAGGGCTATTCACCCCTCCACTTT.

The chain carries TRBV28 and TRBJ1-2, with D perhaps matching TRBD1 (6 bases). There are 16 residues in the CDR3. Germline CDR1 and CDR2: MDHEN and SYDVKM. Trimming removed 3 bases from V and 7 bases from J, with 21 bases in between. The CDR3 nucleotides read TGTGCCAGCAGTTTGTTATCTGATGGGGGCGCGCGTGGCTACACCTTC. This codes for CASSLLSDGGARGYTF.

The chain uses TRBV11-1 and TRBJ1-1; 7 bases map to TRBD1. V gave up 5 bases and J gave up 4 bases; unmatched junction bases: 4. The CDR3 totals 13 residues. Per the germline V gene, CDR1 is SGHAT and CDR2 is FQDESV (reference sequence). The chain's CDR3 is CASSPRQGTEAFF. In DNA, the CDR3 is TGTGCCAGCAGCCCCCGACAGGGCACTGAAGCTTTCTTT.

The chain couples TRBV11-1 to TRBJ1-1, with D possibly matching TRBD1 (5 bases). CDR3 size: 16 residues. Per germline, CDR1 SGHAT and CDR2 FQDESV (reference sequence). The V end was cut by 2 bases, the J end by 0 bases, with 13 bases between. The CDR3 DNA follows: TGTGCCAGCAGCTTACGAGGGGCGAAGGTGAACACTGAAGCTTTCTTT. It translates to CASSLRGAKVNTEAFF.

The V and J genes are TRBV30 and TRBJ1-2; no firm D call. The CDR3 is 12 residues long. CDR1 and CDR2 (germline): GTSNPN, SVGIG (reference sequence). V was clipped by 2 bases and J by 8 bases, with 12 bases between them. CDR3 nucleotides: TGTGCCTGGAGTCCCCAATATGGGGGCTACACCTTC. Its translation is CAWSPQYGGYTF. Full variable domain (rest looked up from reference TRBV30 and TRBJ1-2): SQTIHQWPATLVQPVGSPLSLECTVEGTSNPNLYWYRQAAGRGLQLLFYSVGIGQISSEVPQNLSASRPQDRQFILSSKKLLLSDSGFYLCAWSPQYGGYTFGSGTRLTVV.

The chain is built from TRBV7-2 and TRBJ1-2, with 10 bases aligning to TRBD1. The CDR3 runs 16 residues. Germline trimming cut 1 base from V and 8 bases from J; bases unmatched to any gene: 10. The germline V gene encodes CDR1 SGHTA and CDR2 FQGNSA. CDR3: CASSLDPTLTGGGYTF. CDR3 DNA: TGTGCCAGCAGCTTAGACCCCACCTTGACAGGGGGCGGCTACACCTTC. Together with reference TRBV7-2 and TRBJ1-2, the CDR3 gives the full variable domain: GAGVSQSPSNKVTEKGKDVELRCDPISGHTALYWYRQSLGQGLEFLIYFQGNSAPDKSGLPSDRFSAERTGGSVSTLTIQRTQQEDSAVYLCASSLDPTLTGGGYTFGSGTRLTVV.

The chain carries TRBV28 and TRBJ1-2; D may be TRBD1 (5 bases). The CDR3 extends over 13 amino acids. The germline V and J ends were trimmed by 7 bases and 5 bases, with 14 bases remaining between them. Germline CDR1 is MDHEN and CDR2 is SYDVKM. CDR3 nucleotides: TGTGCCAGCACCTCTGCGGGGGTATATGGCTACACCTTC. Protein: CASTSAGVYGYTF.

The V gene is TRBV7-9, the J gene TRBJ2-3; 7 positions match TRBD1. V lost 5 bases to trimming and J lost 2 bases; unmatched junction nucleotides: 7. The germline V gene has CDR1 SEHNR and CDR2 FQNEAQ (reference sequence). The CDR3 is made up of 15 amino acids. Written as DNA, the CDR3 is TGTGCCAGCAGCCGATGGGACAGTGACACAGATACGCAGTATTTT. It codes for CASSRWDSDTDTQYF.

This chain uses TRBV7-2 with TRBJ1-2; the D is unclear. This CDR3 spans 16 amino acids. Germline CDR1 reads SGHTA; CDR2 reads FQGNSA. Trimming shortened V by 4 bases and J by 0 bases, and 15 bases separated the two germline ends. Here the CDR3 DNA reads TGTGCCAGCAGCTATCCTATGAAAAAAACTAACTATGGCTACACCTTC. It specifies CASSYPMKKTNYGYTF.